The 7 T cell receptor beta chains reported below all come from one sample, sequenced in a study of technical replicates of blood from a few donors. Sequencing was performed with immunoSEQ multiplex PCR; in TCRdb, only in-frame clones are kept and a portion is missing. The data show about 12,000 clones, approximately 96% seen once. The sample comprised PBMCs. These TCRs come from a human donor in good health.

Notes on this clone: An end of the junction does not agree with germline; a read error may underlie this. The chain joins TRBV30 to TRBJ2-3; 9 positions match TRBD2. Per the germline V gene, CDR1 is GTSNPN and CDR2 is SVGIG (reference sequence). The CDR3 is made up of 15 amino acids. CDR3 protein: CAWSTPGTSRDTQYF. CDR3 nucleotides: TGTGCCTGGAGTACTCCCGGGACTAGCAGAGATACGCAGTATTTT.

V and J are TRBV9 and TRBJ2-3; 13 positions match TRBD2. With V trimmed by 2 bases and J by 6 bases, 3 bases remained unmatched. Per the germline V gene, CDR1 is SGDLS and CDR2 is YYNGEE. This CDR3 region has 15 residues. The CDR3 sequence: CASSVGTSGIDTQYF. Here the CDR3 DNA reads TGTGCCAGCAGCGTTGGGACTAGCGGGATTGATACGCAGTATTTT.

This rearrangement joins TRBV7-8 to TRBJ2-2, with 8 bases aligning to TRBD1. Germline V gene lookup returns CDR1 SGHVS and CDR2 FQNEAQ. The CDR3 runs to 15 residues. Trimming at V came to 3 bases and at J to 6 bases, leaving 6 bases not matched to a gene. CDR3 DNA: TGTGCCAGCAGCTTCATTTCAGGGGGCTCCGGGGAGCTGTTTTTT. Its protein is CASSFISGGSGELFF.

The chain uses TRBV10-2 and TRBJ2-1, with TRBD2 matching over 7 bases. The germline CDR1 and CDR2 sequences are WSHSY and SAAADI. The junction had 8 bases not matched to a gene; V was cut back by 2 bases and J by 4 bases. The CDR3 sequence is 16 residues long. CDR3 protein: CASSETLSGKYNEQFF. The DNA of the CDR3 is TGCGCCAGCAGTGAGACCCTAAGCGGGAAATACAATGAGCAGTTCTTC.

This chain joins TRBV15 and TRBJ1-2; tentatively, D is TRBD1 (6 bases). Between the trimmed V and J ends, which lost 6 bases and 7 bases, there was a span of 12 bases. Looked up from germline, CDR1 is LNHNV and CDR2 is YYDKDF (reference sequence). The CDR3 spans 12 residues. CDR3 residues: CATRNSGVGYTF. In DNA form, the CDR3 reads TGTGCCACCAGGAACTCAGGGGTTGGCTACACCTTC.

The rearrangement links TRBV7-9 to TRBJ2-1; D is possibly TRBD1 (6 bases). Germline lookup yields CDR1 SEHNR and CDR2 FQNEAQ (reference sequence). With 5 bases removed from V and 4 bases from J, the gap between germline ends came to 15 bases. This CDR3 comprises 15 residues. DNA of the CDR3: TGTGCCAGCAGCACCTCTCAGGACAGTTACAATGAGCAGTTCTTC. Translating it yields CASSTSQDSYNEQFF.

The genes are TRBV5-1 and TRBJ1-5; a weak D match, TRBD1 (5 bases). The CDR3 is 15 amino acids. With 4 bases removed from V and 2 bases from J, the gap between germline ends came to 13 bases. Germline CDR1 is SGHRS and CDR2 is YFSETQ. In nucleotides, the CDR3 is TGCGCCAGCAGCCCCTGGGGGGGTGGCAATCAGCCCCAGCATTTT. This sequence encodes CASSPWGGGNQPQHF.